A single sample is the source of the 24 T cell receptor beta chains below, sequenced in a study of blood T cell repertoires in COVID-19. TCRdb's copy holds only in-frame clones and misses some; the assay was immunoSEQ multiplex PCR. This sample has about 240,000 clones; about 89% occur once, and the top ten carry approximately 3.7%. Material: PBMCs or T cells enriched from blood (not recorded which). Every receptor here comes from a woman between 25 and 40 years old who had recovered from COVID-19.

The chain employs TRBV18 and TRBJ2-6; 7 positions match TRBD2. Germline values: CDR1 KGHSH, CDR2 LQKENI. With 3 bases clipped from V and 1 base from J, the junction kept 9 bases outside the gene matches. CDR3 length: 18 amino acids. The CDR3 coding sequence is TGTGCCAGCTCACCTCGGACCGGGGGGACGTCTGGGGCCAACGTCCTGACTTTC. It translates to CASSPRTGGTSGANVLTF.

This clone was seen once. This CDR3 reads CASSLVPGQPQHF. Here the CDR3 DNA reads TGTGCCAGCAGCTTGGTCCCGGGTCAGCCCCAGCATTTT. The chain recombines TRBV5-8 with TRBJ1-5; D is unclear. Germline-derived CDR1 and CDR2 are SGHTS and YDEGEE. This CDR3 is built from 13 residues. Trimming removed 0 bases from V and 6 bases from J, with 7 bases in between.

The CDR3 coding sequence is TGTGCCAGCAGCTTGGCCGGCGGGATGACCTACGAGCAGTACTTC. It is translated as CASSLAGGMTYEQYF. The chain is built from TRBV5-4 and TRBJ2-7; D might be TRBD2 (6 bases). The CDR3 sequence is 15 residues long. V lost 0 bases and J 2 bases, leaving 12 bases between the germline ends. Germline assignment: CDR1 SGHNT and CDR2 YYREEE (reference sequence). The variable domain in full, with the rest retrieved from reference TRBV5-4 and TRBJ2-7, is ETGVTQSPTHLIKTRGQQVTLRCSSQSGHNTVSWYQQALGQGPQFIFQYYREEENGRGNFPPRFSGLQFPNYSSELNVNALELDDSALYLCASSLAGGMTYEQYFGPGTRLTVT.

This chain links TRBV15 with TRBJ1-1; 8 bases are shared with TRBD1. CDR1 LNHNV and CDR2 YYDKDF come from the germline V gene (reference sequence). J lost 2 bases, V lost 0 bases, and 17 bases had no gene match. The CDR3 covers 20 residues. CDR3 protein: CATSRDYPPGLTGVNTEAFF. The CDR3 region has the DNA TGTGCCACCAGCAGAGATTATCCCCCGGGCTTGACAGGGGTTAACACTGAAGCTTTCTTT.

CDR3 region: CASSPDSSWEQFF. The DNA for the CDR3 is TGTGCCAGTAGTCCGGACTCCTCCTGGGAGCAGTTCTTC. The chain has TRBV19 and TRBJ2-1; D may be TRBD2 (5 bases). Germline loops: CDR1 LNHDA, CDR2 SQIVND (reference sequence). CDR3 size: 13 residues. Trimming shortened V by 5 bases and J by 10 bases, and 15 bases separated the two germline ends.

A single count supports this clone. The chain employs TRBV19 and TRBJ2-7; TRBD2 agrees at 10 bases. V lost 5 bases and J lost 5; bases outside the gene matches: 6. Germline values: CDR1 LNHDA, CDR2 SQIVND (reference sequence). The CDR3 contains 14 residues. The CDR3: CASSEAGGFNEQYF. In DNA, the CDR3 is TGTGCCAGTAGTGAAGCGGGAGGGTTCAACGAGCAGTACTTC.

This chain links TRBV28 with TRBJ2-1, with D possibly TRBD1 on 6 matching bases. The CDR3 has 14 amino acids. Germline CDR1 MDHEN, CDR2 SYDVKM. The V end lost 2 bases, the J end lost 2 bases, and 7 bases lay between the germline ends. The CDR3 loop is CASSLHRAYNEQFF. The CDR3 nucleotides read TGTGCCAGCAGTTTACACAGGGCCTACAATGAGCAGTTCTTC.

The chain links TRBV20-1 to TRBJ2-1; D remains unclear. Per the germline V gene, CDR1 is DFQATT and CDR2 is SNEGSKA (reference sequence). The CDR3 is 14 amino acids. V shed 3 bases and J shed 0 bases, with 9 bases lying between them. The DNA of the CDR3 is TGCAGTGCTAGTGTCCCGGGCTCCTACAATGAGCAGTTCTTC. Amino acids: CSASVPGSYNEQFF.

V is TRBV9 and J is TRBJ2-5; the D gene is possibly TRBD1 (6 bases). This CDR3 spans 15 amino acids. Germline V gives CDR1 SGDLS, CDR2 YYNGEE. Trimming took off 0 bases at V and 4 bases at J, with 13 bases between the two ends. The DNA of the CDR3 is TGTGCCAGCAGCGTAGATGACAGGCGCCTAGAGACCCAGTACTTC. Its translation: CASSVDDRRLETQYF.

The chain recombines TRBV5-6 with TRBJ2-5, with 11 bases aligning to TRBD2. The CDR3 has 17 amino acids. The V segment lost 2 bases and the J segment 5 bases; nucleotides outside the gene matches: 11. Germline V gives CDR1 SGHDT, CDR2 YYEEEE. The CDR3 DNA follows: TGTGCCAGCAGCTTTGTTACTAGCGGGAGTCTAGGGGAGACCCAGTACTTC. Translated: CASSFVTSGSLGETQYF.

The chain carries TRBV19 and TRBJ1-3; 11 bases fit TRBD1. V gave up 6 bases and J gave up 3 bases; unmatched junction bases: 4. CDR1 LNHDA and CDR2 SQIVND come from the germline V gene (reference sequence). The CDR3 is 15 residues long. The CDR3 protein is CASRTDRGHGNTIYF. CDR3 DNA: TGTGCCAGTAGAACGGACAGGGGGCATGGAAACACCATATATTTT.

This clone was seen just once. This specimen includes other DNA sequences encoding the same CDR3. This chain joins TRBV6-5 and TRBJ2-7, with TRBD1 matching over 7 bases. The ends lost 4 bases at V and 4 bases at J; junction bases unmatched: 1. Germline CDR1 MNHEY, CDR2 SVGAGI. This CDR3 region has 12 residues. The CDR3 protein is CASSSTGYEQYF. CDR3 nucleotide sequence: TGTGCCAGCAGTTCGACAGGGTACGAGCAGTACTTC.

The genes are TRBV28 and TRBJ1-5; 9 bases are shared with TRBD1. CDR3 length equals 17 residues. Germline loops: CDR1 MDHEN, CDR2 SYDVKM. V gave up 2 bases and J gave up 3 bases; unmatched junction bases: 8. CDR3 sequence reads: CASSLAGTGSYNQPQHF. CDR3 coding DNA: TGTGCCAGCAGTTTAGCCGGGACAGGGAGTTACAATCAGCCCCAGCATTTT.

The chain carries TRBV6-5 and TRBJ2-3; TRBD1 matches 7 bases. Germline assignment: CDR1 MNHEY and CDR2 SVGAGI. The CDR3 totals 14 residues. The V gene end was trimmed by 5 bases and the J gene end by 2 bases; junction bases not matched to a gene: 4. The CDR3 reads CASSKQGNTDTQYF. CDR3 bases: TGTGCCAGCAGTAAACAGGGGAACACAGATACGCAGTATTTT.

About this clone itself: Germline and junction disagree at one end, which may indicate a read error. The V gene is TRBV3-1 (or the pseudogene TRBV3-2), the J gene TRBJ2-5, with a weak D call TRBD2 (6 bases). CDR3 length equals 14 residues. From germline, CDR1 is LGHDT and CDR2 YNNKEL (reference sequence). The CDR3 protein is CASSQAVLKDYRNF. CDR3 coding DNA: TGTGCCAGCAGCCAAGCGGTATTAAAGGACTATCGTAACTTC.

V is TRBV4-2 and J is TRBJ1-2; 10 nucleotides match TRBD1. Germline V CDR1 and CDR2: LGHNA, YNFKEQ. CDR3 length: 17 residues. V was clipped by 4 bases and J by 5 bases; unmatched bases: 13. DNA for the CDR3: TGTGCCAGCAGCCGCGAATACGTCGGACAGGGGGTTTATGGCTACACCTTC. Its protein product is CASSREYVGQGVYGYTF.

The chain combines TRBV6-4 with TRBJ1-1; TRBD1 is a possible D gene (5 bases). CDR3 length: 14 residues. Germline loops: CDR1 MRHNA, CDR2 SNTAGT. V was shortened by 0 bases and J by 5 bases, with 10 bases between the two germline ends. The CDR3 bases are TGTGCCAGCAGTGACTCGGGGGGGGAGACTGAAGCTTTCTTT. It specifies CASSDSGGETEAFF.

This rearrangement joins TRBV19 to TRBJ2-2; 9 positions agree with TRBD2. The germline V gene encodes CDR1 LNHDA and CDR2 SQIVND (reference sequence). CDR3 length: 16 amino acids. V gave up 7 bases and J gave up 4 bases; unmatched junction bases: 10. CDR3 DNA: TGTGCCAGTACCACTGGAGCGGGAGGAGGCACCGGGGAGCTGTTTTTT. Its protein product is CASTTGAGGGTGELFF.

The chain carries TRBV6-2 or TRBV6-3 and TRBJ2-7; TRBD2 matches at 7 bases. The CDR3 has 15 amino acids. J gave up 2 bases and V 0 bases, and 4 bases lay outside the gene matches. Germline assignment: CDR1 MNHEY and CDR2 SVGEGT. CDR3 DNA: TGTGCCAGCAGTTACTCTTCCGGGACTACCTACGAGCAGTACTTC. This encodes CASSYSSGTTYEQYF.

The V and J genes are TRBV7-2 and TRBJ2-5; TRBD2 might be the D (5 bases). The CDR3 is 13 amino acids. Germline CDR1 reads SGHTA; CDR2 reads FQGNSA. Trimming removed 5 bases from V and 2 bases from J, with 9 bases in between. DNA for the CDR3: TGTGCCAGCAGCCCGGTAGCGCAAGAGACCCAGTACTTC. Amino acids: CASSPVAQETQYF.

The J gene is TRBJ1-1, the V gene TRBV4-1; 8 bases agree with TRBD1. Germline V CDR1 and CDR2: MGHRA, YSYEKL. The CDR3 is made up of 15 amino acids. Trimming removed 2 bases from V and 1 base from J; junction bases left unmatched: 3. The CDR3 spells CASSQLDRANTEAFF. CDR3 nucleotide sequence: TGCGCCAGCAGCCAATTGGACAGGGCGAACACTGAAGCTTTCTTT.

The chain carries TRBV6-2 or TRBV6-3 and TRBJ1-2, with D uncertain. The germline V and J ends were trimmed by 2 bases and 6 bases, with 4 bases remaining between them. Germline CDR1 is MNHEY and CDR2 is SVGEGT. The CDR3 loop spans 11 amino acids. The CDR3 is CASSYSDGYTF. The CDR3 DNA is TGTGCCAGCAGTTACAGCGATGGCTACACCTTC.

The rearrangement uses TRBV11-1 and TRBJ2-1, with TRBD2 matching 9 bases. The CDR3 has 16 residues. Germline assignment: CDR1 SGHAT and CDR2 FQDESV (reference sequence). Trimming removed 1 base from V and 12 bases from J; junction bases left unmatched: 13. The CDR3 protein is CASSLEYGLAPGGQFF. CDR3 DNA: TGTGCCAGCAGCTTAGAATACGGACTAGCGCCTGGGGGGCAGTTCTTC.

The CDR3: CASSIYGRDYGYTF. CDR3 DNA: TGTGCCAGTAGTATTTACGGCAGGGACTATGGCTACACCTTC. The chain is built from TRBV19 and TRBJ1-2; D perhaps matches TRBD1 (5 bases). CDR1 LNHDA and CDR2 SQIVND come from the germline V gene (reference sequence). This CDR3 contains 14 residues. V was pared by 3 bases and J by 3 bases, with 11 bases between.